This T cell receptor (beta chain) came from a study of PD-1 blockade in classical Hodgkin lymphoma. The V gene's germline CDR1 is LNHNV and CDR2 YYDKDF (reference sequence). The CDR3 contains 16 residues. J lost 6 bases, V lost 6 bases, and 14 bases had no gene match. Specified time point: cycle 4 day 1 (C4D1), after 5 to 7 weeks of nivolumab. With no exception, relapse followed autologous stem cell transplantation in all patients, and brentuximab vedotin exposure varied. Generated by immunoSEQ multiplex PCR, the TCRdb table keeps only in-frame clones and is missing some. The repertoire has about 47,000 clones, roughly three quarters of them found once; the top ten carry over 15%.

Specimen: peripheral blood mononuclear cells (PBMCs), collected before the fourth cycle of nivolumab. The sequence was collected from a human donor with classical Hodgkin lymphoma. The chain joins TRBV15 to TRBJ2-3; 8 nucleotides agree with TRBD1. The CDR3 DNA reads as TGTGCCACCAGGGGGGTAGAGCCAGGGGGCGGGGATACGCAGTATTTT. Protein product: CATRGVEPGGGDTQYF.